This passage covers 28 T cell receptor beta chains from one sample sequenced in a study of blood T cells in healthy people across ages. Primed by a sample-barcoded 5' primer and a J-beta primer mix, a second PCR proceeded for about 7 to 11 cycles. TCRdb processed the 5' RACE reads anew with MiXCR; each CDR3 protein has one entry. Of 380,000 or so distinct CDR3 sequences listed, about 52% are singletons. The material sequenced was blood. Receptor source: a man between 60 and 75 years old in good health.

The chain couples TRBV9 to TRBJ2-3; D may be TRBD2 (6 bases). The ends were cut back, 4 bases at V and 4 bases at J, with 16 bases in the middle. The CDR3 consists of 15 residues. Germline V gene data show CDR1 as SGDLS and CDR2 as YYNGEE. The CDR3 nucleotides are TGTGCCAGCAGCCTGAGAGGAGGAGGGGCAGATACGCAGTATTTT. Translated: CASSLRGGGADTQYF.

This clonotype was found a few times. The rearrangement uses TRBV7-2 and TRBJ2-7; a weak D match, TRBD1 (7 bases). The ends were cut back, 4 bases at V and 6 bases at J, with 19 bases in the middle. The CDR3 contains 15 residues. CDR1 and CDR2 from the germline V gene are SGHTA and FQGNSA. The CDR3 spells CASSYRGAGQSEQYF. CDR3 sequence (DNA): TGTGCCAGCAGCTACAGGGGAGCGGGCCAGAGCGAGCAGTACTTC.

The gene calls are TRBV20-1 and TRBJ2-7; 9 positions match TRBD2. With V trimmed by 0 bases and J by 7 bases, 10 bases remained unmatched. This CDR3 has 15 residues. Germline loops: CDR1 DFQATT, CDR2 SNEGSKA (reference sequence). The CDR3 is CSARDSGGRAEEQYF. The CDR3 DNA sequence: TGCAGTGCTAGAGACTCAGGCGGGAGGGCGGAGGAGCAGTACTTC.

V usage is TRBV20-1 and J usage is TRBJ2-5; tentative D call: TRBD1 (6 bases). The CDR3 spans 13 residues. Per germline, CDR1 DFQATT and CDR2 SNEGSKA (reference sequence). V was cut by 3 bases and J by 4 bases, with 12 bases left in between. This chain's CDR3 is CSASRQVGETQYF. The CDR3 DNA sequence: TGCAGTGCTAGTAGACAGGTGGGAGAGACCCAGTACTTC.

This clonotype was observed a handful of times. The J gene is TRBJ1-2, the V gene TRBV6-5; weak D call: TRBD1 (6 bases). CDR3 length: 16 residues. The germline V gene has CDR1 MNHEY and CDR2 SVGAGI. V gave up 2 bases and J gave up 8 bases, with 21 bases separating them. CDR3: CASSYNPHGGHKGYTF. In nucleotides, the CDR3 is TGTGCCAGCAGTTACAACCCTCATGGGGGGCATAAGGGCTACACCTTC.

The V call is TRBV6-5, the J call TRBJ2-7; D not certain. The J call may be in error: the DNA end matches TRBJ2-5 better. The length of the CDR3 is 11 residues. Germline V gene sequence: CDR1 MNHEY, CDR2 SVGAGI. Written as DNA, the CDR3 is TGTGCCAGCACCTTCGGTGGGACCCAGTACTTC. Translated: CASTFGGTQYF.

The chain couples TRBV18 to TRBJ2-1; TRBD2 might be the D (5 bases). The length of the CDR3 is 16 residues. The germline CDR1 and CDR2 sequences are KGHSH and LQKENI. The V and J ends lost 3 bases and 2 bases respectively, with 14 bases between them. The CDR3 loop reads CASSPSTSPAYNEQFF. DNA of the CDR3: TGTGCCAGCTCACCCTCTACTAGTCCGGCCTACAATGAGCAGTTCTTC.

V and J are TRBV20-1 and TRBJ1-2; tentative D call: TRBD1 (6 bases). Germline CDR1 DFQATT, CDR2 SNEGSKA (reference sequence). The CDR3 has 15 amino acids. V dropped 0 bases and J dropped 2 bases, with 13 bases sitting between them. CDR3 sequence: CSARDPSQGNYGYTF. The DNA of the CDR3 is TGCAGTGCTAGAGATCCGTCACAGGGAAACTATGGCTACACCTTC.

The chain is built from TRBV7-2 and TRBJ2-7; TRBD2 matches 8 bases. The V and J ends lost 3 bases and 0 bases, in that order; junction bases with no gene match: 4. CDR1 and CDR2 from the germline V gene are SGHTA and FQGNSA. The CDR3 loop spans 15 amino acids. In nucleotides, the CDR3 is TGTGCCAGCAGCTTTACCGGGACTAGCTCCTACGAGCAGTACTTC. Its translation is CASSFTGTSSYEQYF.

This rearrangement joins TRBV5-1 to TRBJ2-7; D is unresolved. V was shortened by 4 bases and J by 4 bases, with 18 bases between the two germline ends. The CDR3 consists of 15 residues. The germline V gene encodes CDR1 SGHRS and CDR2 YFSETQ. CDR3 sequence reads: CASSQVAGPEYEQYF. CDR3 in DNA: TGCGCCAGCAGCCAAGTGGCAGGCCCCGAGTACGAGCAGTACTTC.

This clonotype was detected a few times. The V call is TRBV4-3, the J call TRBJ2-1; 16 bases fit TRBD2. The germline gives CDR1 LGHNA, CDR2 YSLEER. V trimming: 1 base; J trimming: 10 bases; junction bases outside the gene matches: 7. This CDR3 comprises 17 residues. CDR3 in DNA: TGCGCCAGCAGCCAAGGCGGGACTAGCGGGAGGGTCGCGGAGCAGTTCTTC. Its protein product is CASSQGGTSGRVAEQFF.

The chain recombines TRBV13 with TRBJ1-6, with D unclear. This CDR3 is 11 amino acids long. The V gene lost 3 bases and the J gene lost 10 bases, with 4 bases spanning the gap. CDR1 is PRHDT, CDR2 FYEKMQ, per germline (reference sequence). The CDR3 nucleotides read TGTGCCAGCAGCTTGGGGTCACCCCTCCACTTT. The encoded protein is CASSLGSPLHF.

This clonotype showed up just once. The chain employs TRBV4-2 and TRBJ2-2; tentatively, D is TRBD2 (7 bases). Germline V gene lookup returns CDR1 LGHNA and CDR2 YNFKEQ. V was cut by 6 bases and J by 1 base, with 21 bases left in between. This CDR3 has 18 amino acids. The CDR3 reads CASRQIGGGARNTGELFF. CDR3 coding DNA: TGTGCCAGCAGACAAATAGGGGGGGGGGCCCGGAACACCGGGGAGCTGTTTTTT.

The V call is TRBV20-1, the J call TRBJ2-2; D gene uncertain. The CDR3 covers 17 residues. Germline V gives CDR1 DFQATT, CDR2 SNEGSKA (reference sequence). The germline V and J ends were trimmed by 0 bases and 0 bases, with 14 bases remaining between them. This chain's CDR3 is CSARDSGKASNTGELFF. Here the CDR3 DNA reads TGCAGTGCTAGAGATTCTGGGAAAGCGTCGAACACCGGGGAGCTGTTTTTT.

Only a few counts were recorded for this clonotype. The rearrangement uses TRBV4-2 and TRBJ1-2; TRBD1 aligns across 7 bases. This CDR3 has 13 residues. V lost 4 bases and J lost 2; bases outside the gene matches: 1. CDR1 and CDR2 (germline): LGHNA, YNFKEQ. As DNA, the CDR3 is TGTGCCAGCAGCCTGGACAGGAACTATGGCTACACCTTC. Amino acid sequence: CASSLDRNYGYTF.

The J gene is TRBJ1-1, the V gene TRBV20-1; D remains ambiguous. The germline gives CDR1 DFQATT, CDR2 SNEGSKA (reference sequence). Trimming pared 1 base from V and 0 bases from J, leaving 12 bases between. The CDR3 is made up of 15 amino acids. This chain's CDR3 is CSARGITGLNTEAFF. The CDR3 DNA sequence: TGCAGTGCTAGAGGGATAACCGGTTTGAACACTGAAGCTTTCTTT.

The CDR3 nucleotides are TGTGCCAGCAGCCCCCTATTCTCAGATACGCAGTATTTT. This sequence encodes CASSPLFSDTQYF. V gene TRBV5-5 combines with J gene TRBJ2-3; D not resolved. The CDR3 extends over 13 amino acids. The ends were cut back, 4 bases at V and 4 bases at J, with 10 bases in the middle. The germline gives CDR1 SGHKS, CDR2 YYEKEE (reference sequence). The variable domain in full, completed from reference TRBV5-5 and TRBJ2-3, reads DAGVTQSPTHLIKTRGQQVTLRCSPISGHKSVSWYQQVLGQGPQFIFQYYEKEERGRGNFPDRFSARQFPNYSSELNVNALLLGDSALYLCASSPLFSDTQYFGPGTRLTVL.

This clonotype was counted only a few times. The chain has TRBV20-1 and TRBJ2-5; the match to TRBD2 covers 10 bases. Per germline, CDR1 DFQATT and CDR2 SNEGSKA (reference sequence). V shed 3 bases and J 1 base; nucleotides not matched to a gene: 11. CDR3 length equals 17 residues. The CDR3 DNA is TGCAGTGCTAGGCGGACTAGCGGAACACGTCCCCAAGAGACCCAGTACTTC. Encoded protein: CSARRTSGTRPQETQYF.

The CDR3 DNA reads as TGTGCCACCGCGGGGACCCTGGTCCGGACCCAGTACTTC. This gives the protein CATAGTLVRTQYF. The chain uses TRBV12-3 or TRBV12-4 and TRBJ2-5, with D perhaps matching TRBD2 (6 bases). With 10 bases removed from V and 7 bases from J, the gap between germline ends came to 19 bases. CDR3 size: 13 residues.

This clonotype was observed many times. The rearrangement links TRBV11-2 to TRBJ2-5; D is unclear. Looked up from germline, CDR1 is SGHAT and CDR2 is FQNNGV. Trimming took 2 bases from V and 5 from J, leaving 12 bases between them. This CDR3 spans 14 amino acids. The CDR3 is CASSLLLGPETQYF. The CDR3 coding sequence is TGTGCCAGCAGCTTACTACTCGGACCGGAGACCCAGTACTTC.

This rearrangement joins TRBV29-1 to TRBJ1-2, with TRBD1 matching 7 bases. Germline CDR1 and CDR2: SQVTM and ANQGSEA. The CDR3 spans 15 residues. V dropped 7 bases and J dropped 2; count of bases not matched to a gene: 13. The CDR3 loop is CSALIGGSGNYGYTF. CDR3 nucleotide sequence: TGCAGCGCCCTAATAGGGGGCAGTGGGAACTATGGCTACACCTTC.

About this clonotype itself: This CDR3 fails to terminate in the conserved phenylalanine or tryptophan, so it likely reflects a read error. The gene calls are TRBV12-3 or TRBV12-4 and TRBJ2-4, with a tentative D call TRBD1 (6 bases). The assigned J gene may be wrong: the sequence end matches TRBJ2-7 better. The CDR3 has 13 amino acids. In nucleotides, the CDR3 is TGTGCCAGCAGCTCTACAGGGTTCAACGAGCAGTACCTC. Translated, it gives CASSSTGFNEQYL.

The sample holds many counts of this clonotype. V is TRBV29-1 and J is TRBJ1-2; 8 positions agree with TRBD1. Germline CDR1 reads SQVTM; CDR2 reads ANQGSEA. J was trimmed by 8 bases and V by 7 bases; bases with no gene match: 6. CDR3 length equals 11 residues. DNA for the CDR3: TGCAGCGCCGGACAGGGACGAGGCTACACCTTC. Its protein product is CSAGQGRGYTF.

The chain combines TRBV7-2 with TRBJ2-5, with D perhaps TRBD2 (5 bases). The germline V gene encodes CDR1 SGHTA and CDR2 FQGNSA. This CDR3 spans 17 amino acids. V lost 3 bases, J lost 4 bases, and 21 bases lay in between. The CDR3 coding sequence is TGTGCCAGCAGCTTTTTAAGGGTGGGAGCGATTCCAGAGACCCAGTACTTC. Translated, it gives CASSFLRVGAIPETQYF.

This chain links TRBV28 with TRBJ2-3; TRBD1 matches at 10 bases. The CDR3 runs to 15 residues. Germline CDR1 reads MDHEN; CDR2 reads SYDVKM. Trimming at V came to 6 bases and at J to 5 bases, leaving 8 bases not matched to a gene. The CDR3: CASRGGGTGVDTQYF. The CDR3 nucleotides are TGTGCCAGCAGGGGGGGCGGGACAGGGGTAGATACGCAGTATTTT.

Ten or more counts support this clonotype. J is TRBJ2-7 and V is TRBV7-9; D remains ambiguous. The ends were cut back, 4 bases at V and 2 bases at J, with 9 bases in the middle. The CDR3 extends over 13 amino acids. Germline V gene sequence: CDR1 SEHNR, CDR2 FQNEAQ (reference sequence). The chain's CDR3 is CASSSDVTYEQYF. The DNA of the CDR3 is TGTGCCAGCAGCTCGGACGTCACCTACGAGCAGTACTTC.

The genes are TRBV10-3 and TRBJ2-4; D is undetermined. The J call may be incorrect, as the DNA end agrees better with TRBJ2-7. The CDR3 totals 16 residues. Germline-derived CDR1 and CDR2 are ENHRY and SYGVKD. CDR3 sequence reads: CAISESVSAALSEQYF. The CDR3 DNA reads TGTGCCATCAGTGAGTCGGTCAGCGCTGCGCTTAGCGAGCAGTACTTC.

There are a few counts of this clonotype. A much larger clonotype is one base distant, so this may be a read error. The CDR3 DNA reads as TGTGCCAGCAGTGTTGGGGAACCCACAGATACGCAGTATTTT. It codes for CASSVGEPTDTQYF. The chain recombines TRBV28 with TRBJ2-3, with D hard to call. CDR1 is MDHEN, CDR2 SYDVKM, per germline. This CDR3 is 14 amino acids long. V lost 5 bases and J lost 2, with 11 bases in between.